This record covers a single T cell receptor beta chain. Its antigen is currently unknown. A single record per CDR3 protein comes from TCRdb applying MiXCR to the 5' RACE reads. The data hold a few hundred thousand distinct CDR3 sequences, with over 9.5% observed a single time. The data derive from a study of CD8 T cells in ankylosing spondylitis. Findings and caveats of the study: Reportedly, significant enrichment of disease-linked clones occurred in matched ankylosing spondylitis synovial fluid. Fewer than ten highly homologous variants made up a TCR beta motif that seemed to typify ankylosing spondylitis blood.

Input material: blood, either unsorted or a sorted T cell fraction (not recorded which). The TCR comes from a male donor with ankylosing spondylitis or in good health (not recorded which).

In DNA, the CDR3 is TGTGCCAGCAGCATCCTCTCCAGCGGGGCTTCCTACGAGCAGTACTTC. Its protein is CASSILSSGASYEQYF. V and J are TRBV7-6 and TRBJ2-7; 7 bases map to TRBD2. CDR3 length equals 16 residues. The germline V gene has CDR1 SGHVS and CDR2 FNYEAQ. With V trimmed by 5 bases and J by 1 base, 11 bases remained unmatched.